This T cell receptor (beta chain) was sequenced for a study of blood T cell repertoires in COVID-19. Background on the study: Samples of COVID-19 (acute and convalescent) were obtained from the United States, Italy and Spain.

V lost 4 bases to trimming and J lost 6 bases; unmatched junction nucleotides: 10. The CDR3 runs 15 residues. Looked up from germline, CDR1 is LGHDT and CDR2 is YNNKEL (reference sequence). In the authors' methods: Reference gene primer amplification in the assay estimated nucleated cell counts. Repertoires were generated with immunoSEQ multiplex PCR, while TCRdb's copy carries only in-frame clones and drops some. V, J and clone size are those of that table, while D and trimming were read from the DNA. The table has roughly 250,000 clones, about 85% seen once; the top ten hold about 6%. The sample consisted of PBMCs or T cells enriched from blood (not recorded which). The gene calls are TRBV3-1 (or the pseudogene TRBV3-2) and TRBJ2-7, with TRBD1 matching over 9 bases. This sequence originates from a woman aged 25-40 years with acute COVID-19. The CDR3 DNA follows: TGTGCCAGCAGCCGTCGGGACAGGGTTTTTGCCGAGCAGTACTTC. Translation: CASSRRDRVFAEQYF.